A selection of T cell receptor beta chains follows, all from one sample in a study of post-analysis software for immune sequencing data. One entry per CDR3 protein, called by TCRdb with MiXCR from the PCR reads. Of about 180,000 distinct CDR3 sequences listed, approximately 28% are singletons. The sequenced sample consisted of blood. The receptors come from a girl under 18 with multiple sclerosis. CDR3s include the opening cysteine and the closing phenylalanine or tryptophan. The D gene is left open where the match is weak. Clone size is not always given. Where it is, it says once, few, many or a class for expanded clones.

>TRBD1|NA|TRBJ2-7|TRBV12-3/TRBV12-4
TGTGCCAGCAAGACGACAGGGATCTATGGCTACACCTACGAGCAGTACTTC
CASKTTGIYGYTYEQYF
>NA|NA|TRBJ2-3|TRBV18
TGTGCCAGCTCACCACCCGAGGGAGTAGGGCCAGATACGCAGTATTTT
CASSPPEGVGPDTQYF
>TRBD2|few|TRBJ2-2|TRBV10-3
TGTGCCATCACAGGACTAGCGGGGGACGGTGACACCGGGGAGCTGTTTTTT
CAITGLAGDGDTGELFF
>TRBD2|many|TRBJ2-7|TRBV20-1
TGCAGTGCTAGAGATCGGGCCCTAAGCAGGCGGGGGACCTACGAGCAGTACTTC
CSARDRALSRRGTYEQYF
>NA|many|TRBJ1-2|TRBV10-2
TGCGCCAGCAGTGAAGGTGGTTCCTCTAACTATGGCTACACCTTC
CASSEGGSSNYGYTF
>TRBD2|many|TRBJ2-5|TRBV12-3/TRBV12-4
TGTGCCAGCACCACCGGGACTAGCGGCCAAGAGACCCAGTACTTC
CASTTGTSGQETQYF
>NA|NA|TRBJ2-2|TRBV9
TGTGCCAGCAGGATACAGAGGAACACCGGGGAGCTGTTTTTT
CASRIQRNTGELFF
>TRBD2|NA|TRBJ2-3|TRBV20-1
TGCAGTGCTAGGGAAGCCGGGACTAGCGTGGATACGCAGTATTTT
CSAREAGTSVDTQYF
>TRBD1|few|TRBJ1-2|TRBV25-1
TGTGCCAGCAGTGAATCCTGGGGCGCCAGGGGGCCACTGTCCTACACCTTC
CASSESWGARGPLSYTF
>TRBD2|many|TRBJ2-5|TRBV29-1
TGCAGCGTCACTAGCGGGAGGGATCGAGAGACCCAGTACTTC
CSVTSGRDRETQYF
>TRBD1|once|TRBJ2-7|TRBV29-1
TGCAGCGTTGAGAGGACAGGGAACGAGCAGTACTTC
CSVERTGNEQYF
>NA|NA|TRBJ1-1|TRBV29-1
TGCAGCGGTGAGTGGCAGGACACTGAAGCTTTCTTT
CSGEWQDTEAFF
>TRBD1|many|TRBJ2-1|TRBV5-1
TGCGCCAGCAGCTTGGAGGGGACAGGGTCCCACAATGAGCAGTTCTTC
CASSLEGTGSHNEQFF
>NA|many|TRBJ1-6|TRBV6-4
TGTGCCAGCAGTGACAGGGATAATTCACCCCTCCACTTT
CASSDRDNSPLHF
>NA|many|TRBJ2-7|TRBV20-1
TGCAGTGCTAGAGGGTACGGGGAGCAGTACTTC
CSARGYGEQYF
>NA|many|TRBJ2-5|TRBV7-7
TGTGCCAGCAGCTTAAGACTTGGGGAGACCCAGTACTTC
CASSLRLGETQYF
>NA|many|TRBJ2-7|TRBV20-1
TGCAGTGCTACCAGACAGCTTAACTCCTACGAGCAGTACTTC
CSATRQLNSYEQYF
>NA|many|TRBJ1-2|TRBV12-3/TRBV12-4
TGTGCCAGCAGTCCCGACCGGTCAGAGCATAATGGCTACACCTTC
CASSPDRSEHNGYTF
>TRBD2|NA|TRBJ2-5|TRBV28
TGTGCCAGCACCTTATGGGGCACTAGCGGGAGAGGAAATGAGCAGTACTTC
CASTLWGTSGRGNEQYF